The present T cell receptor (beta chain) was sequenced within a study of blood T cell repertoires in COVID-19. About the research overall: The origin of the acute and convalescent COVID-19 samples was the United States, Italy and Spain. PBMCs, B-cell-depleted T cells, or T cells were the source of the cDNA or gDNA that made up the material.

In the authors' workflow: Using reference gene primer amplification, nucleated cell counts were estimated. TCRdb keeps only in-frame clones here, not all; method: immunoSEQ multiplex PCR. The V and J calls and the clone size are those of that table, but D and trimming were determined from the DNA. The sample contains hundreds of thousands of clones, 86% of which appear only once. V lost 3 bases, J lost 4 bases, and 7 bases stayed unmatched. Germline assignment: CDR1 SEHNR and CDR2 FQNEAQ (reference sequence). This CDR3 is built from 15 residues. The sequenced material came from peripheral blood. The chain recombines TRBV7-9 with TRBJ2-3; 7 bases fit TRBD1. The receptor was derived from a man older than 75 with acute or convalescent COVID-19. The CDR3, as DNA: TGTGCCAGCAGCTTTTGGACAGGTAGATCAGATACGCAGTATTTT. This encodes CASSFWTGRSDTQYF.